This entry features one T cell receptor beta chain sequence. This record belongs to a study of T cell changes during pregnancy in multiple sclerosis. The CDR3 runs 14 residues. J lost 6 bases, V lost 8 bases, and 4 bases had no gene match. The germline V gene encodes CDR1 SGDLS and CDR2 YYNGEE. Only in-frame clones appear in the TCRdb table, and some are missing; sequencing was by immunoSEQ multiplex PCR. The table lists tens of thousands of clones, about nine tenths of them singletons. The V call is TRBV9, the J call TRBJ2-1; 14 nucleotides align to TRBD2. The material was CD4+ T cells from peripheral blood mononuclear cells, obtained in the second trimester of pregnancy. The TCR was taken from a female donor with multiple sclerosis, enrolled in a pregnancy study. The CDR3 DNA sequence: TGTGCCAGTAAAGGGACTAGCGGGGGCAATGAGCAGTTCTTC. It is translated as CASKGTSGGNEQFF. Drawing the rest from reference TRBV9 and TRBJ2-1, the complete variable domain is DSGVTQTPKHLITATGQRVTLRCSPRSGDLSVYWYQQSLDQGLQFLIQYYNGEERAKGNILERFSAQQFPDLHSELNLSSLELGDSALYFCASKGTSGGNEQFFGPGTRLTVL.